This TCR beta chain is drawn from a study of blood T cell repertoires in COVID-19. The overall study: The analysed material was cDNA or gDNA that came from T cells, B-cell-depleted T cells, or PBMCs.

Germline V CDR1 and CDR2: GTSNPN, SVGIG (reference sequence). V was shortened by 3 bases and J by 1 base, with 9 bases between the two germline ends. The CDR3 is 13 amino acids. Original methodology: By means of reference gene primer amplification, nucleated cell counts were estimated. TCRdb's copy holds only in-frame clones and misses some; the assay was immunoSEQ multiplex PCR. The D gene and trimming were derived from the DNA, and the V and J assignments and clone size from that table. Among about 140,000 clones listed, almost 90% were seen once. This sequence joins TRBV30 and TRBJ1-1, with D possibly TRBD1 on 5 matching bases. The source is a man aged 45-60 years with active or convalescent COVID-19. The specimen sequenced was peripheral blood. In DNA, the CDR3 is TGTGCCTGGAGACAGGAGTGGAACACTGAAGCTTTCTTT. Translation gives CAWRQEWNTEAFF.